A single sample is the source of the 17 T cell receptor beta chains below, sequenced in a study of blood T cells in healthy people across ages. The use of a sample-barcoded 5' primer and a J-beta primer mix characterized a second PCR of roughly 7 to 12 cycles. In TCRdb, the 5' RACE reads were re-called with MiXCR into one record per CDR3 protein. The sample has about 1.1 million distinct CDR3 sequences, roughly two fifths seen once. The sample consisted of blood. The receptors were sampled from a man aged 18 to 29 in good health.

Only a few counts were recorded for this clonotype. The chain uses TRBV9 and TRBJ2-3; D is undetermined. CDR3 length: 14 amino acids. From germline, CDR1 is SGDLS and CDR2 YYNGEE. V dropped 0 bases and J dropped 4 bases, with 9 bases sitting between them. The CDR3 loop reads CASSVENSADTQYF. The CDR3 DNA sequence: TGTGCCAGCAGCGTAGAAAATTCGGCAGATACGCAGTATTTT.

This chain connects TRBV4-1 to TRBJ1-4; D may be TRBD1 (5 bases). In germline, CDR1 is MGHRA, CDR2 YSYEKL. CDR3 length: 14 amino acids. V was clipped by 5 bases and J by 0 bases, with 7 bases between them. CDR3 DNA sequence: TGCGCCAGCAGCGGGGCAGCAACTAATGAAAAACTGTTTTTT. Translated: CASSGAATNEKLFF.

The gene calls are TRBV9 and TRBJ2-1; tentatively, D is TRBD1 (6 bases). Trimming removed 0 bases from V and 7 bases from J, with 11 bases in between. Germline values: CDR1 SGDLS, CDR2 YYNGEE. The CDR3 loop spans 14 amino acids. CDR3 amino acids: CASSVASGENEQFF. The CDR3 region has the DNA TGTGCCAGCAGCGTAGCTTCAGGGGAGAATGAGCAGTTCTTC.

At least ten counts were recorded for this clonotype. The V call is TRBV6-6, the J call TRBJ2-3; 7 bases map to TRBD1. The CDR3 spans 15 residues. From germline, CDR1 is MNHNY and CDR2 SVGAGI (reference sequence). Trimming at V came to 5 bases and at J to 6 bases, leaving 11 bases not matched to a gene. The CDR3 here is CASSGRQGSLDTQYF. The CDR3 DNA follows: TGTGCCAGCAGTGGGAGACAGGGAAGTCTGGATACGCAGTATTTT.

CDR3 amino acids: CASSPADRDVGYTF. DNA of the CDR3: TGTGCCAGCAGCCCCGCGGACAGGGACGTCGGCTACACCTTC. The V call is TRBV9, the J call TRBJ1-2, with 8 nucleotides matching TRBD1. Trimming removed 4 bases from V and 8 bases from J; junction bases left unmatched: 10. The CDR3 has 14 amino acids. Germline CDR1 is SGDLS and CDR2 is YYNGEE.

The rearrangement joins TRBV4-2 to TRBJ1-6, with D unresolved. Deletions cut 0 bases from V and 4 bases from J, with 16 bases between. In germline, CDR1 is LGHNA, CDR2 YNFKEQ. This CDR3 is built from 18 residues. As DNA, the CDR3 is TGTGCCAGCAGCCAAGATGGGAGTCCGGGTCGTTATAATTCACCCCTCCACTTT. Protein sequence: CASSQDGSPGRYNSPLHF.

The CDR3 is CATSDLRKETQYF. For the CDR3, the DNA is TGTGCCACCAGTGATTTGCGTAAAGAGACCCAGTACTTC. The chain links TRBV24-1 to TRBJ2-5; unclear D gene. V shed 0 bases and J shed 3 bases, with 4 bases lying between them. CDR1 is KGHDR and CDR2 is SFDVKD in the germline V gene. This CDR3 has 13 residues.

CDR3 protein: CSARVPLARIETNEQFF. The CDR3 DNA reads TGCAGTGCTAGAGTTCCTCTAGCCCGTATAGAGACCAATGAGCAGTTCTTC. V usage is TRBV20-1 and J usage is TRBJ2-1; a weak D match, TRBD2 (5 bases). V was pared by 1 base and J by 6 bases, with 22 bases between. There are 17 residues in the CDR3. Germline-derived CDR1 and CDR2 are DFQATT and SNEGSKA (reference sequence).

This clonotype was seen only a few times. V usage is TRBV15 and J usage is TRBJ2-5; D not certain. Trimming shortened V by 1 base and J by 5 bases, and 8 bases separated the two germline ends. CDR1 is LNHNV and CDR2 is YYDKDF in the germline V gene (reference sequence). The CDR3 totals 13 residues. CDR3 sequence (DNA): TGTGCCACCAGCAGAGGGTCCCTCGAGACCCAGTACTTC. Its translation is CATSRGSLETQYF.

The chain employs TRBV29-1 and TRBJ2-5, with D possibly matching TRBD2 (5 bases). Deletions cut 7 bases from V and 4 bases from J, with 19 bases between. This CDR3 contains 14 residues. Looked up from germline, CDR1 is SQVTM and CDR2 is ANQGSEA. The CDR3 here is CSAVDRGFIETQYF. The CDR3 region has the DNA TGCAGCGCCGTAGATCGGGGTTTTATAGAGACCCAGTACTTC.

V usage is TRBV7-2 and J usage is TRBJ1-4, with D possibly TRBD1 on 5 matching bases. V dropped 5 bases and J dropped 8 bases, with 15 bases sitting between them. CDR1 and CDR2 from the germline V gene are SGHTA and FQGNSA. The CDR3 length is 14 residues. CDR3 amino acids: CASSPGTHAEKLFF. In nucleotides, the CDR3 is TGTGCCAGCAGCCCCGGGACCCACGCGGAAAAACTGTTTTTT. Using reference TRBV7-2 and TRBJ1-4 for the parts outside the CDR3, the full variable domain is GAGVSQSPSNKVTEKGKDVELRCDPISGHTALYWYRQSLGQGLEFLIYFQGNSAPDKSGLPSDRFSAERTGGSVSTLTIQRTQQEDSAVYLCASSPGTHAEKLFFGSGTQLSVL.

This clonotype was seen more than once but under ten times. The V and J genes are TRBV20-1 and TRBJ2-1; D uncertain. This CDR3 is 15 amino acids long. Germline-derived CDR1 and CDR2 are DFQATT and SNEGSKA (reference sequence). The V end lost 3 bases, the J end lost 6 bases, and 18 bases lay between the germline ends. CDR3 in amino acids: CSASLRAGRLNEQFF. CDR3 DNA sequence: TGCAGTGCTAGCTTGCGCGCTGGACGGCTCAATGAGCAGTTCTTC.

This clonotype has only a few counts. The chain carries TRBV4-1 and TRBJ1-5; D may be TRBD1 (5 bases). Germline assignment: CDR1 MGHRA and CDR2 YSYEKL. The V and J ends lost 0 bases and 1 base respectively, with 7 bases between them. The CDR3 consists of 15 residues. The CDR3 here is CASSQEQESNQPQHF. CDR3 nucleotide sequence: TGCGCCAGCAGCCAAGAACAGGAAAGCAATCAGCCCCAGCATTTT.

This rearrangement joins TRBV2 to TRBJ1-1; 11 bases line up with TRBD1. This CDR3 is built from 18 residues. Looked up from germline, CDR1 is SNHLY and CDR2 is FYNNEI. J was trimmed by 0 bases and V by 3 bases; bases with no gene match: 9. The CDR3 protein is CASSDVRDRGWMNTEAFF. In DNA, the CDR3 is TGTGCCAGCAGTGATGTGAGGGACAGGGGGTGGATGAACACTGAAGCTTTCTTT.

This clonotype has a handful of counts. The CDR3 coding sequence is TGTGCCACCAAACAGGGGGCTCACGGCTACACCTTC. This encodes CATKQGAHGYTF. V gene TRBV27 combines with J gene TRBJ1-2, with 9 bases matching TRBD1. The V gene end was trimmed by 10 bases and the J gene end by 8 bases; junction bases not matched to a gene: 8. Per germline, CDR1 MNHEY and CDR2 SMNVEV (reference sequence). This CDR3 has 12 residues.

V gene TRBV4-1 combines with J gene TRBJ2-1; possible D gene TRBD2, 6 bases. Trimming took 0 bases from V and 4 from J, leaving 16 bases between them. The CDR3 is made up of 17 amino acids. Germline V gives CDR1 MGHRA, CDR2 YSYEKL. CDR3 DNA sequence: TGCGCCAGCAGCCAAGAACGCCTCGGGGCGGGATACAATGAGCAGTTCTTC. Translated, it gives CASSQERLGAGYNEQFF.

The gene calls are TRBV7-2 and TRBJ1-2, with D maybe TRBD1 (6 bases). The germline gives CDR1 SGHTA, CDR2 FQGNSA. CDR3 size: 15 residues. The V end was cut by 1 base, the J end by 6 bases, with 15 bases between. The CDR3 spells CASSLESQGINGYTF. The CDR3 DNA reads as TGTGCCAGCAGCTTAGAAAGCCAGGGGATCAATGGCTACACCTTC.